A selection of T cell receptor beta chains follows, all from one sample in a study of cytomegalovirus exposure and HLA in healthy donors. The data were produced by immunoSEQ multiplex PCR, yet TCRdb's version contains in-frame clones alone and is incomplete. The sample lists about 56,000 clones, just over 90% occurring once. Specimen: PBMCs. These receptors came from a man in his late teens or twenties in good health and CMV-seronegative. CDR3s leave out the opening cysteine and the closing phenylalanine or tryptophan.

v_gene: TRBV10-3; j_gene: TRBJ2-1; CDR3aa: AIRSGTSQYNEQF
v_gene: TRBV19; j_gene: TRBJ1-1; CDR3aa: ASTLGGNTEAF
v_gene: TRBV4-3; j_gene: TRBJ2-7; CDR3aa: ASSQDAGQGAYEQY
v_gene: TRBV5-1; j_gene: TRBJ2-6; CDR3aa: ASSLAGLAGGTSGANVLT
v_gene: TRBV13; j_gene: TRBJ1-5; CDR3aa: ASSLGGVSNQPQH
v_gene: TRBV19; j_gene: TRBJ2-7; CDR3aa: ASSIGGQGSMYEQY
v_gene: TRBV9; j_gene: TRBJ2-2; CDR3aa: ASSPRHTGELF
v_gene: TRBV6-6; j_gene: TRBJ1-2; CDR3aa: ASSKGQANYGYT
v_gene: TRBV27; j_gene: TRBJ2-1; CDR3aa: ASSLKGTSGILNEQF
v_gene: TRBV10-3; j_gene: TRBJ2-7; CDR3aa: AISEAGPPYEQY
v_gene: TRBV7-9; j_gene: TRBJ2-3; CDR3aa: ASSLWTGGPGDTQY
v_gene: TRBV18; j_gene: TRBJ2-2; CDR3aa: ASSQLGQGMGTGELF
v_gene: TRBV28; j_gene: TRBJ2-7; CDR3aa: ASSFLGRNEQY
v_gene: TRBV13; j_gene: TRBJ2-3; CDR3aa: ASSYSSGSTDTQY